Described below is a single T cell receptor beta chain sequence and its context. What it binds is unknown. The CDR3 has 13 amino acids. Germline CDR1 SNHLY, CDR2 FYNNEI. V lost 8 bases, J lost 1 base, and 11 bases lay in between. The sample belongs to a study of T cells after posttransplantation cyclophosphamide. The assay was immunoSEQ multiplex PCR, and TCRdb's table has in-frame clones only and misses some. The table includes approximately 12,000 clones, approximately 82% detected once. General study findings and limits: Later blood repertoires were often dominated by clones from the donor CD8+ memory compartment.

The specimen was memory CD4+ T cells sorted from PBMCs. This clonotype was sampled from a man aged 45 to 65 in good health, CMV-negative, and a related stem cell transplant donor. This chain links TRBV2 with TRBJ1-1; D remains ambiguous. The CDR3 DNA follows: TGTGCCAGCGCTTCACAACCGAACACTGAAGCTTTCTTT. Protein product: CASASQPNTEAFF.